These 3 T cell receptor beta chains were all obtained from the same sample, sequenced in a study of cytotoxic CD8 clonotypes in ibrutinib-treated CLL (dated by TCRdb to the early 2020s). Libraries were prepared through the immunoSEQ multiplex PCR assay. Not all clones reach the TCRdb copy of this immuneACCESS table, which keeps in-frame sequences only. Checked studies attribute under half of the gap to unresolved V genes and leave the rest unexplained. This sample lists 14,000 or so clones; around 64% were detected once. The top ten clones comprise roughly two fifths of the sample. The specimen comprised PBMCs, sampled before ibrutinib treatment. The receptor set was obtained from a human donor with chronic lymphocytic leukemia.

The chain recombines TRBV2 with TRBJ2-3; D is possibly TRBD1 (6 bases). In germline, CDR1 is SNHLY, CDR2 FYNNEI. V was trimmed by 7 bases and J by 4 bases, leaving 15 bases between them. The CDR3 runs to 14 residues. The CDR3 loop is CASKGRGAADTQYF. In DNA, the CDR3 is TGTGCCAGCAAAGGCAGGGGAGCGGCAGATACGCAGTATTTT.

This clone was recorded only once. A read error may explain this, as a much larger clone is one base away. The chain combines TRBV5-4 with TRBJ1-1; 10 bases map to TRBD1. Germline CDR1 is SGHNT and CDR2 is YYREEE (reference sequence). Losses at the gene ends were 2 bases for V and 4 bases for J; bases not matched to a gene: 2. The length of the CDR3 is 14 residues. CDR3 coding DNA: TGTGCCAGCAGCTTTGACAGGGGGCTCACTGAAGCTTTCTTT. Translation gives CASSFDRGLTEAFF.

The chain employs TRBV11-2 and TRBJ1-2, with 7 bases identical to TRBD1. The germline V gene has CDR1 SGHAT and CDR2 FQNNGV. The CDR3 is 17 amino acids. Trimming took 5 bases from V and 0 from J; bases not matched to a gene: 12. The CDR3: CASSTRDRDTTNYGYTF. The CDR3 coding sequence is TGTGCCAGCAGCACACGGGACAGAGATACTACTAACTATGGCTACACCTTC.